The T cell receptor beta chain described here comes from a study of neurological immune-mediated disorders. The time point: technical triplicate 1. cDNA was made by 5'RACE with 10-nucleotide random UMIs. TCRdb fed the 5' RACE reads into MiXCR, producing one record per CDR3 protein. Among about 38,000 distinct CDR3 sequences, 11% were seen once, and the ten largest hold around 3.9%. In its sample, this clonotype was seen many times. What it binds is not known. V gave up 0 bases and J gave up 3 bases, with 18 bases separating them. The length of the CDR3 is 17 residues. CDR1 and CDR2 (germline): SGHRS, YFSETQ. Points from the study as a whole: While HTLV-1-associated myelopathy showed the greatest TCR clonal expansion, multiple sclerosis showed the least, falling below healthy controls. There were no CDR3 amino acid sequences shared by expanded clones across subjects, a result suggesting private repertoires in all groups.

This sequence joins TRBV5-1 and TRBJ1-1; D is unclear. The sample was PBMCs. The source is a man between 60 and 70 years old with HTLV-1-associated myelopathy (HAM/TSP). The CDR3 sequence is CASSLAVGLGADTEAFF. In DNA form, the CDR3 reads TGCGCCAGCAGCTTGGCCGTGGGGTTGGGTGCGGACACTGAAGCTTTCTTT.